These 32 T cell receptor beta chains came from one sample sequenced in a study of blood T cell repertoires in COVID-19. Clones were read by immunoSEQ multiplex PCR, and TCRdb kept only the in-frame ones, dropping some. The repertoire holds tens of thousands of clones, roughly 82% seen once, with roughly 10% in the top ten. Sequenced material: peripheral blood. The receptors originated from a human donor in a cohort sampled during active COVID-19.

This clone was counted once. V gene TRBV5-6 combines with J gene TRBJ1-2; tentative D call: TRBD1 (6 bases). CDR1 is SGHDT, CDR2 YYEEEE, per germline. With 0 bases removed from V and 5 bases from J, the gap between germline ends came to 11 bases. There are 14 residues in the CDR3. The CDR3 DNA follows: TGTGCCAGCAGCTTGGTGGCAGGGGAGTATGGCTACACCTTC. Residues: CASSLVAGEYGYTF.

The V call is TRBV19, the J call TRBJ2-1, with D perhaps matching TRBD2 (10 bases). Trimming removed 6 bases at V and 0 bases at J, with 24 bases between. The CDR3 loop spans 19 amino acids. Germline assignment: CDR1 LNHDA and CDR2 SQIVND (reference sequence). The CDR3 protein is CASSSGTGLAGGSYNEQFF. The DNA for the CDR3 is TGTGCCAGTAGCTCCGGGACAGGGTTAGCGGGAGGCTCCTACAATGAGCAGTTCTTC. The complete variable domain, with remaining parts taken from reference TRBV19 and TRBJ2-1, reads DGGITQSPKYLFRKEGQNVTLSCEQNLNHDAMYWYRQDPGQGLRLIYYSQIVNDFQKGDIAEGYSVSREKKESFPLTVTSAQKNPTAFYLCASSSGTGLAGGSYNEQFFGPGTRLTVL.

The V call is TRBV18, the J call TRBJ1-1; the match to TRBD1 covers 9 bases. V was clipped by 1 base and J by 10 bases; unmatched bases: 10. CDR1 is KGHSH, CDR2 LQKENI, per germline. The CDR3 runs 15 residues. This chain's CDR3 is CASSPQGTGFGVAFF. The CDR3 region has the DNA TGTGCCAGCTCACCACAGGGGACAGGGTTCGGTGTAGCTTTCTTT.

The V call is TRBV6-6, the J call TRBJ1-1; D is undetermined. The CDR3 consists of 13 residues. V was trimmed by 2 bases and J by 5 bases, leaving 9 bases between them. The germline CDR1 and CDR2 sequences are MNHNY and SVGAGI (reference sequence). The DNA of the CDR3 is TGTGCCAGCAGTTACCCTCAGATGACTGAAGCTTTCTTT. Protein sequence: CASSYPQMTEAFF.

This clone was observed a single time. The chain has TRBV9 and TRBJ2-1; weak D call: TRBD1 (5 bases). From germline, CDR1 is SGDLS and CDR2 YYNGEE. There are 13 residues in the CDR3. V was trimmed by 3 bases and J by 4 bases, leaving 8 bases between them. Here the CDR3 reads CASSARVYNEQFF. DNA for the CDR3: TGTGCCAGCAGCGCCAGGGTTTACAATGAGCAGTTCTTC.

The rearrangement uses TRBV5-1 and TRBJ2-5; TRBD1 agrees at 9 bases. Unmatched junction bases numbered 0, after V lost 2 bases and J lost 4 bases. The CDR3 spans 13 residues. Germline V CDR1 and CDR2: SGHRS, YFSETQ. CDR3 DNA sequence: TGCGCCAGCAGCTTACAGGGGGCAGAGACCCAGTACTTC. It translates to CASSLQGAETQYF. Drawing the rest from reference TRBV5-1 and TRBJ2-5, the complete variable domain is KAGVTQTPRYLIKTRGQQVTLSCSPISGHRSVSWYQQTPGQGLQFLFEYFSETQRNKGNFPGRFSGRQFSNSRSEMNVSTLELGDSALYLCASSLQGAETQYFGPGTRLLVL.

The rearrangement uses TRBV3-1 (or the pseudogene TRBV3-2) and TRBJ2-6; 16 nucleotides match TRBD2. The CDR3 sequence is 20 residues long. Germline trimming cut 4 bases from V and 1 base from J; bases unmatched to any gene: 7. Germline CDR1 LGHDT, CDR2 YNNKEL (reference sequence). DNA of the CDR3: TGTGCCAGCAGCCCTCACCCGGGACTAGCGGGGGGGTCTGGGGCCAACGTCCTGACTTTC. It codes for CASSPHPGLAGGSGANVLTF.

V is TRBV6-5 and J is TRBJ1-1; the match to TRBD1 covers 10 bases. Germline V lookup: CDR1 MNHEY, CDR2 SVGAGI. This CDR3 has 14 amino acids. The V segment lost 5 bases and the J segment 3 bases; nucleotides outside the gene matches: 3. DNA of the CDR3: TGTGCCAGCAGTCGGACAGGGGGATACACTGAAGCTTTCTTT. This gives the protein CASSRTGGYTEAFF.

The rearrangement links TRBV3-1 (or the pseudogene TRBV3-2) to TRBJ2-4; the match to TRBD2 covers 9 bases. This CDR3 region has 15 residues. Germline loops: CDR1 LGHDT, CDR2 YNNKEL (reference sequence). V lost 3 bases and J lost 7; bases outside the gene matches: 7. The CDR3 sequence is CASSHGAGGPNIQYF. CDR3 bases: TGTGCCAGCAGCCATGGCGCGGGAGGGCCGAACATTCAGTACTTC.

The rearrangement joins TRBV6-1 to TRBJ2-7, with a weak D call TRBD2 (5 bases). CDR1 is MNHNS, CDR2 SASEGT, per germline. The CDR3 loop spans 14 amino acids. V lost 3 bases and J lost 2, with 11 bases in between. CDR3 nucleotide sequence: TGTGCCAGCAGTGAGTCCGGGGTTCCCTACGAGCAGTACTTC. Protein: CASSESGVPYEQYF.

In DNA form, the CDR3 reads TGTGCCAGCACCCTGACTCCCACGGAGGGGCTGAACACTGAAGCTTTCTTT. It is translated as CASTLTPTEGLNTEAFF. The rearrangement links TRBV7-2 to TRBJ1-1; D might be TRBD1 (5 bases). The CDR3 length is 17 residues. Trimming stripped 7 bases from V and 0 bases from J, with 21 bases between. Germline V CDR1 and CDR2: SGHTA, FQGNSA.

V and J are TRBV5-1 and TRBJ1-6, with TRBD1 as a possible D gene (5 bases). CDR3 length: 13 residues. V lost 2 bases to trimming and J lost 8 bases, with 8 bases between them. The germline CDR1 and CDR2 sequences are SGHRS and YFSETQ. This CDR3 reads CASSLEGDSPLHF. The CDR3 DNA reads TGCGCCAGCAGCTTAGAAGGGGATTCACCCCTCCACTTT.

The V gene is TRBV19, the J gene TRBJ2-7, with 8 positions matching TRBD2. This CDR3 has 13 amino acids. V lost 3 bases and J lost 2; bases outside the gene matches: 0. CDR1 and CDR2 (germline): LNHDA, SQIVND (reference sequence). Here the CDR3 reads CASSMRGAYEQYF. The CDR3, as DNA: TGTGCCAGTAGTATGCGGGGGGCCTACGAGCAGTACTTC.

This chain uses TRBV18 with TRBJ1-1; D is perhaps TRBD1 (5 bases). The length of the CDR3 is 14 residues. Trimming took 3 bases from V and 3 from J, leaving 11 bases between them. The germline gives CDR1 KGHSH, CDR2 LQKENI. CDR3 in amino acids: CASSPTPGDTEAFF. CDR3 sequence (DNA): TGTGCCAGCTCACCGACGCCGGGGGACACTGAAGCTTTCTTT.

The V call is TRBV5-1, the J call TRBJ2-1; D is undetermined. Germline V gene lookup returns CDR1 SGHRS and CDR2 YFSETQ. This CDR3 has 13 residues. V lost 2 bases to trimming and J lost 2 bases, with 5 bases between them. The CDR3 sequence: CASSFVAYNEQFF. The DNA for the CDR3 is TGCGCCAGCAGCTTTGTAGCCTACAATGAGCAGTTCTTC.

This chain uses TRBV18 with TRBJ1-1; 10 bases fit TRBD1. Per germline, CDR1 KGHSH and CDR2 LQKENI. Trimming at V came to 3 bases and at J to 3 bases, leaving 7 bases not matched to a gene. CDR3 length: 16 amino acids. CDR3 sequence (DNA): TGTGCCAGCTCACCCGACAGGGGGCGTGGGGACACTGAAGCTTTCTTT. Translated, it gives CASSPDRGRGDTEAFF.

This rearrangement joins TRBV2 to TRBJ2-3; TRBD2 aligns across 10 bases. Germline CDR1 reads SNHLY; CDR2 reads FYNNEI. CDR3 length: 16 amino acids. The V and J ends lost 6 bases and 0 bases, in that order; junction bases with no gene match: 6. The CDR3: CASSPAGGLSTDTQYF. The CDR3 DNA is TGTGCCAGCAGCCCAGCGGGGGGGTTAAGCACAGATACGCAGTATTTT.

This clone was counted between two and nine times. This rearrangement joins TRBV7-6 to TRBJ2-3, with D hard to call. Trimming shortened V by 3 bases and J by 6 bases, and 16 bases separated the two germline ends. Germline CDR1 SGHVS, CDR2 FNYEAQ. The CDR3 sequence is 15 residues long. Written as DNA, the CDR3 is TGTGCCAGCAGCTTCCAACCCTCCGGTTCGGATACGCAGTATTTT. It encodes CASSFQPSGSDTQYF.

The chain employs TRBV30 and TRBJ1-1, with D unresolved. Germline CDR1 and CDR2: GTSNPN and SVGIG (reference sequence). Trimming left V 0 bases short and J 7 bases short, with 9 bases between. The CDR3 length is 12 residues. The CDR3 coding sequence is TGTGCCTGGAGTGTAGCGGTAAGTGAAGCTTTCTTT. Residues: CAWSVAVSEAFF.

The chain joins TRBV27 to TRBJ1-4; D possibly corresponds to TRBD1 (5 bases). From germline, CDR1 is MNHEY and CDR2 SMNVEV (reference sequence). The CDR3 has 12 residues. V was clipped by 5 bases and J by 14 bases, with 15 bases between them. The CDR3, as DNA: TGTGCCAGCAGTCCAGACAGCCGGGGGCTGTTTTTT. This gives the protein CASSPDSRGLFF.

This chain joins TRBV7-8 and TRBJ2-6, with D perhaps TRBD2 (6 bases). The germline V and J ends were trimmed by 5 bases and 1 base, with 15 bases remaining between them. The CDR3 is 17 residues long. The germline CDR1 and CDR2 sequences are SGHVS and FQNEAQ. This CDR3 is CASSVRDFSSGANVLTF. In DNA form, the CDR3 reads TGTGCCAGCAGCGTCCGGGACTTTAGTTCTGGGGCCAACGTCCTGACTTTC.

V is TRBV23-1 and J is TRBJ2-7; D remains ambiguous. TRBV23-1 is reported as an ORF; its role is uncertain. This CDR3 comprises 15 residues. V lost 11 bases and J lost 0, with 20 bases in between. CDR3 sequence reads: CALLIWLGDSYEQYF. CDR3 DNA: TGCGCCCTACTAATATGGCTTGGAGACTCCTACGAGCAGTACTTC.

The rearrangement uses TRBV27 and TRBJ1-4; TRBD1 agrees at 7 bases. CDR1 and CDR2 (germline): MNHEY, SMNVEV (reference sequence). The CDR3 is 15 amino acids. Trimming took 3 bases from V and 0 from J; bases not matched to a gene: 1. CDR3 residues: CASSFRGATNEKLFF. The CDR3 DNA reads TGTGCCAGCAGTTTCAGGGGGGCAACTAATGAAAAACTGTTTTTT. The entire variable domain, with the rest obtained from reference TRBV27 and TRBJ1-4, is as follows: EAQVTQNPRYLITVTGKKLTVTCSQNMNHEYMSWYRQDPGLGLRQIYYSMNVEVTDKGDVPEGYKVSRKEKRNFPLILESPSPNQTSLYFCASSFRGATNEKLFFGSGTQLSVL.

The V gene is TRBV7-9, the J gene TRBJ2-3; possible D gene TRBD2, 5 bases. This CDR3 contains 15 residues. The germline gives CDR1 SEHNR, CDR2 FQNEAQ (reference sequence). Trimming cost V 6 bases and J 2 bases, with 15 bases left between them. CDR3 DNA sequence: TGTGCCAGCAGGTACGGGAACGGGAACACAGATACGCAGTATTTT. Its translation: CASRYGNGNTDTQYF.

This rearrangement joins TRBV6-5 to TRBJ1-5, with 11 bases that match TRBD1. Germline CDR1 and CDR2: MNHEY and SVGAGI. The CDR3 is made up of 14 amino acids. V was pared by 8 bases and J by 3 bases, with 3 bases of the junction left unmatched. In nucleotides, the CDR3 is TGTGCCAGCCGAGGACAGGGGGCCAATCAGCCCCAGCATTTT. Translated, it gives CASRGQGANQPQHF.

V usage is TRBV30 and J usage is TRBJ1-1; D is unresolved. The germline gives CDR1 GTSNPN, CDR2 SVGIG (reference sequence). The CDR3 sequence is 13 residues long. V lost 3 bases to trimming and J lost 5 bases, with 13 bases between them. CDR3 sequence (DNA): TGTGCCTGGAGGAACGGGAGAGGGACTGAAGCTTTCTTT. This encodes CAWRNGRGTEAFF.

The chain recombines TRBV18 with TRBJ1-2; a possible D gene is TRBD1 (5 bases). The CDR3 runs 18 residues. V gave up 8 bases and J gave up 4 bases, with 29 bases separating them. CDR1 and CDR2 (germline): KGHSH, LQKENI. The CDR3: CASPRGGLYPAHCYGYTF. DNA of the CDR3: TGTGCCAGCCCCCGGGGGGGACTCTACCCCGCACACTGCTATGGCTACACCTTC. The full variable domain, its missing parts supplied by reference TRBV18 and TRBJ1-2, is NAGVMQNPRHLVRRRGQEARLRCSPMKGHSHVYWYRQLPEEGLKFMVYLQKENIIDESGMPKERFSAEFPKEGPSILRIQQVVRGDSAAYFCASPRGGLYPAHCYGYTFGSGTRLTVV.

This clone was counted once. J is TRBJ2-7 and V is TRBV5-4; 7 nucleotides line up with TRBD1. V gave up 0 bases and J gave up 2 bases; unmatched junction bases: 5. Germline V lookup: CDR1 SGHNT, CDR2 YYREEE (reference sequence). The CDR3 is 15 residues long. CDR3 in amino acids: CASSLAGDRAYEQYF. CDR3 sequence (DNA): TGTGCCAGCAGCTTGGCCGGTGACAGGGCCTACGAGCAGTACTTC.

The V and J genes are TRBV6-6 and TRBJ1-4; a possible D gene is TRBD1 (6 bases). Trimming stripped 8 bases from V and 8 bases from J, with 9 bases between. The CDR3 totals 11 residues. Germline CDR1 reads MNHNY; CDR2 reads SVGAGI (reference sequence). The CDR3 region has the DNA TGTGCCAGCGGTACAGGGGAAAAACTGTTTTTT. Translated: CASGTGEKLFF.

This clone has a single count. The rearrangement joins TRBV2 to TRBJ2-6; weak D call: TRBD1 (6 bases). Between the trimmed V and J ends, which lost 9 bases and 4 bases, there was a span of 10 bases. The V gene's germline CDR1 is SNHLY and CDR2 FYNNEI. The CDR3 totals 13 residues. The CDR3 nucleotides read TGTGCCAGTACAGGGTTCGGGGCCAACGTCCTGACTTTC. Encoded protein: CASTGFGANVLTF.

This clone has only one observation. The J gene is TRBJ2-7, the V gene TRBV5-1, with a weak D call TRBD1 (6 bases). The germline V gene has CDR1 SGHRS and CDR2 YFSETQ. The CDR3 length is 14 residues. Trimming stripped 2 bases from V and 0 bases from J, with 9 bases between. CDR3 protein: CASSLQGNSYEQYF. The DNA of the CDR3 is TGCGCCAGCAGCTTACAGGGAAACTCCTACGAGCAGTACTTC.

The table lists this clone with a few counts. The rearrangement uses TRBV9 and TRBJ2-7, with 10 positions matching TRBD2. The germline V gene has CDR1 SGDLS and CDR2 YYNGEE. V trimming: 3 bases; J trimming: 7 bases; junction bases outside the gene matches: 4. The CDR3 is made up of 13 amino acids. CDR3 nucleotides: TGTGCCAGCAGCGCACTTAGCGGGGGGGAGCAGTACTTC. Residues: CASSALSGGEQYF.